This T cell receptor beta chain was identified in a study of kidney transplant recipient with SARS-CoV-2 infection. On this clonotype: This may stem from a read error, because a much larger clone lies one nucleotide away.

Germline V gene data show CDR1 as SGHVS and CDR2 as FQNEAQ. V shed 5 bases and J shed 4 bases, with 23 bases lying between them. The CDR3 runs 17 residues. From the reads, TCRdb called clonotypes with MiXCR, one entry per CDR3 protein. The repertoire holds under 250,000 distinct CDR3 sequences, with around 28% as singletons. This TCR came from a young adult male patient who had COVID-19 and was a kidney transplant recipient. Some T cells may be provided by the graft donor. Sequences were derived from a blood sample, sampled at baseline and on roughly day 120 from a kidney transplant recipient. The rearrangement uses TRBV7-8 and TRBJ1-2; D remains ambiguous. In DNA form, the CDR3 reads TGTGCCAGCAGCAGACACGTGTTTACCCGAAAGACCTATGGCTACACCTTC. This sequence encodes CASSRHVFTRKTYGYTF.